This entry features one T cell receptor (beta chain) sequence. Antigen unknown. The data are from a study of Tregs in tolerant kidney transplant recipients. Findings and limits, study-wide: Validation in larger populations is needed because few patients were studied. Donor-specific Treg expansion exceeded global Treg expansion in tolerant patients, suggesting antigen drive. Some patients' samples used different primers over time, so nucleotide sequences weren't comparable.

Thawed PBMCs were FACS-sorted into unstimulated CD4+CD25+CD127- regulatory T cells, CD4+CD25- non-regulatory cells, CD4 and CD8 cells. Sequenced by immunoSEQ multiplex PCR; TCRdb stores in-frame clones only, minus some. The sample holds 90,000 to 130,000 clones, around 90% seen once. V shed 8 bases and J shed 0 bases, with 17 bases lying between them. The CDR3 extends over 16 amino acids. Germline values: CDR1 LNHDA, CDR2 SQIVND (reference sequence). The TCR comes from a human donor who received a combined kidney and bone marrow transplant. Sequencing used CD4+ T cells from blood, obtained before the transplant. The V gene is TRBV19, the J gene TRBJ1-5; D possibly corresponds to TRBD1 (5 bases). CDR3 residues: CASPRRDSHSNQPQHF. The DNA of the CDR3 is TGTGCCAGTCCCCGACGGGACTCCCATAGCAATCAGCCCCAGCATTTT. The variable domain in full, completed from reference TRBV19 and TRBJ1-5, reads DGGITQSPKYLFRKEGQNVTLSCEQNLNHDAMYWYRQDPGQGLRLIYYSQIVNDFQKGDIAEGYSVSREKKESFPLTVTSAQKNPTAFYLCASPRRDSHSNQPQHFGDGTRLSIL.